The 28 T cell receptor beta chains reported below all come from one sample, sequenced in a study of identifying expanded T cells in peripheral blood (dated by TCRdb to between 2018 and 2021). Preparation of the library involved the immunoSEQ multiplex PCR assay. TCRdb mirrors the immuneACCESS table, restricted to in-frame sequences. Some clones are absent from its copies; in checked studies, under half trace to an unresolved V gene, and the reason for the others is unknown. The sample contains about 90,000 clones, about 85% of them found a single time. The ten largest account for 4.5% of the sample. Input material: blood. These receptors were obtained from a person between 18 and 75 years old in good health.

The CDR3 sequence is CASSLNWIGTQETQYF. Here the CDR3 DNA reads TGTGCCAGCAGCTTAAATTGGATAGGAACCCAAGAGACCCAGTACTTC. The chain links TRBV7-2 to TRBJ2-5; no definite D call. Germline V gene data show CDR1 as SGHTA and CDR2 as FQGNSA. This CDR3 spans 16 amino acids. Trimming left V 2 bases short and J 1 base short, with 14 bases between.

This chain uses TRBV5-4 with TRBJ2-5; D is undetermined. This CDR3 spans 13 amino acids. Trimming removed 4 bases at V and 1 base at J, with 8 bases between. Germline values: CDR1 SGHNT, CDR2 YYREEE (reference sequence). The CDR3 here is CASSRPPQETQYF. The DNA for the CDR3 is TGTGCCAGCAGCCGCCCGCCCCAAGAGACCCAGTACTTC.

The rearrangement links TRBV18 to TRBJ1-5; 7 positions match TRBD1. The junction had 11 bases not matched to a gene; V was cut back by 6 bases and J by 6 bases. CDR3 length: 15 residues. CDR1 and CDR2 from the germline V gene are KGHSH and LQKENI. The CDR3 is CASSAFGGQRQPQHF. Here the CDR3 DNA reads TGTGCCAGCTCCGCCTTTGGGGGACAGCGTCAGCCCCAGCATTTT.

The chain combines TRBV4-1 with TRBJ2-3, with D perhaps TRBD1 or TRBD2 (5 bases each). V lost 0 bases and J 1 base, leaving 11 bases between the germline ends. The germline V gene has CDR1 MGHRA and CDR2 YSYEKL. This CDR3 has 16 amino acids. For the CDR3, the DNA is TGCGCCAGCAGCCAAGATTTGGGGCGGGGCACAGATACGCAGTATTTT. Translating it yields CASSQDLGRGTDTQYF.

V and J are TRBV19 and TRBJ2-1; the match to TRBD2 covers 7 bases. The CDR3 has 14 residues. Germline assignment: CDR1 LNHDA and CDR2 SQIVND (reference sequence). J was trimmed by 8 bases and V by 2 bases; bases with no gene match: 6. This CDR3 reads CASSIRGVGDEQFF. In DNA form, the CDR3 reads TGTGCCAGTAGTATACGGGGGGTAGGTGATGAGCAGTTCTTC.

V gene TRBV21-1 combines with J gene TRBJ1-1. TRBV21-1 is a recognized pseudogene. This CDR3 contains 14 residues. For the CDR3, the DNA is TGTGCCAGCAGCAAAGTAATGTGGAAGACTGAAGCTTTCTTT. It is translated as CASSKVMWKTEAFF.

V usage is TRBV7-6 and J usage is TRBJ1-1; TRBD1 aligns across 7 bases. This CDR3 contains 13 residues. Germline loops: CDR1 SGHVS, CDR2 FNYEAQ. J gave up 3 bases and V 5 bases, and 3 bases lay outside the gene matches. CDR3 sequence (DNA): TGTGCCAGCAGCAGACAGGGAGACACTGAAGCTTTCTTT. This encodes CASSRQGDTEAFF.

V usage is TRBV11-3 and J usage is TRBJ2-2; D not resolved. CDR1 and CDR2 (germline): SGHNT, YENEEA. The CDR3 sequence is 13 residues long. V was clipped by 2 bases and J by 7 bases, with 8 bases between them. The CDR3, as DNA: TGTGCCAGCAGCTTACCAGACTTCGGGGAGCTGTTTTTT. It encodes CASSLPDFGELFF.

The genes are TRBV7-7 and TRBJ2-1, with 10 positions matching TRBD2. The CDR3 length is 14 residues. Per the germline V gene, CDR1 is SSHAT and CDR2 is FNYEAQ (reference sequence). The V segment lost 5 bases and the J segment 5 bases; nucleotides outside the gene matches: 3. The chain's CDR3 is CASSLLAGDNEQFF. The DNA for the CDR3 is TGTGCCAGCAGCCTCCTAGCGGGGGACAATGAGCAGTTCTTC.

The CDR3 DNA reads as TGTGCTAGTGCCTCAGGGGGGTTCCCCTCCTACGAGCAGTACTTC. This codes for CASASGGFPSYEQYF. The chain couples TRBV12-5 to TRBJ2-7, with D perhaps matching TRBD1 (7 bases). V shed 7 bases and J shed 0 bases, with 16 bases lying between them. The germline gives CDR1 LGHNT, CDR2 FRNRAP. The CDR3 contains 15 residues.

The V call is TRBV5-1, the J call TRBJ2-7; 9 bases are a match to TRBD1. Germline CDR1 and CDR2: SGHRS and YFSETQ. This CDR3 region has 14 residues. V dropped 2 bases and J dropped 6; count of bases not matched to a gene: 6. CDR3 loop: CASSFGQGSLEQYF. The DNA of the CDR3 is TGCGCCAGCAGCTTCGGACAGGGGTCGCTCGAGCAGTACTTC.

This clone was seen a few times. The chain recombines TRBV7-3 with TRBJ2-3; 8 bases align to TRBD2. CDR1 is SGHTA, CDR2 FQGTGA, per germline. The V and J ends lost 1 base and 5 bases, in that order; junction bases with no gene match: 5. This CDR3 spans 15 amino acids. The CDR3 coding sequence is TGTGCCAGCAGCTTAAGTATTAGCGGGGAAGATACGCAGTATTTT. Residues: CASSLSISGEDTQYF.

The gene calls are TRBV7-9 and TRBJ1-1; no clear D. The CDR3 contains 14 residues. In germline, CDR1 is SEHNR, CDR2 FQNEAQ (reference sequence). V gave up 5 bases and J gave up 10 bases, with 20 bases separating them. The CDR3 nucleotides read TGTGCCAGCAGCAGTGTTTTGGTGGGGTATGGAGCTTTCTTT. It specifies CASSSVLVGYGAFF. The full variable domain, in which reference TRBV7-9 and TRBJ1-1 provide the parts outside the CDR3, is DTGVSQNPRHKITKRGQNVTFRCDPISEHNRLYWYRQTLGQGPEFLTYFQNEAQLEKSRLLSDRFSAERPKGSFSTLEIQRTEQGDSAMYLCASSSVLVGYGAFFGQGTRLTVV.

This chain connects TRBV2 to TRBJ1-5, with a tentative D call TRBD1 (5 bases). Germline V gene data show CDR1 as SNHLY and CDR2 as FYNNEI. This CDR3 spans 15 amino acids. Trimming cost V 8 bases and J 3 bases, with 17 bases left between them. This CDR3 reads CASSVSRDPNQPQHF. The CDR3 DNA follows: TGTGCCAGCTCCGTCTCCCGGGACCCCAATCAGCCCCAGCATTTT.

This chain uses TRBV29-1 with TRBJ1-2, with D perhaps matching TRBD1 (6 bases). V was trimmed by 0 bases and J by 6 bases, leaving 11 bases between them. The CDR3 is made up of 13 amino acids. The germline V gene encodes CDR1 SQVTM and CDR2 ANQGSEA. The CDR3 region has the DNA TGCAGCGTTGAAGATCACAGGGTAGATGGCTACACCTTC. Amino acid sequence: CSVEDHRVDGYTF.

This sequence joins TRBV27 and TRBJ2-7; D is unclear. V gave up 5 bases and J gave up 4 bases, with 12 bases separating them. This CDR3 is 13 amino acids long. CDR1 is MNHEY and CDR2 is SMNVEV in the germline V gene (reference sequence). CDR3 nucleotides: TGTGCCAGCAGTGTAAGGCTTGGGTACGAGCAGTACTTC. It is translated as CASSVRLGYEQYF.

CDR3 region: CASSVTYQTTDTQYF. The CDR3 nucleotides are TGTGCCAGCAGCGTGACTTACCAGACCACAGATACGCAGTATTTT. The J gene is TRBJ2-3, the V gene TRBV7-9; D gene uncertain. There are 15 residues in the CDR3. The V end was cut by 5 bases, the J end by 2 bases, with 14 bases between. Germline V CDR1 and CDR2: SEHNR, FQNEAQ (reference sequence).

The rearrangement uses TRBV5-6 and TRBJ1-6, with D uncertain. In germline, CDR1 is SGHDT, CDR2 YYEEEE. The CDR3 is 15 amino acids. Trimming shortened V by 4 bases and J by 7 bases, and 15 bases separated the two germline ends. CDR3 residues: CASSLPGVGNSPLHF. Written as DNA, the CDR3 is TGTGCCAGCAGCCTGCCCGGGGTGGGGAATTCACCCCTCCACTTT.

This chain links TRBV7-3 with TRBJ1-1; D uncertain. The CDR3 consists of 14 residues. CDR1 SGHTA and CDR2 FQGTGA come from the germline V gene. The germline V and J ends were trimmed by 2 bases and 1 base, with 8 bases remaining between them. Written as DNA, the CDR3 is TGTGCCAGCAGCTTATCGTACAGGAACACTGAAGCTTTCTTT. Amino acid sequence: CASSLSYRNTEAFF.

The chain has TRBV4-3 and TRBJ2-3, with 8 nucleotides matching TRBD1. This CDR3 spans 13 amino acids. Germline trimming cut 1 base from V and 7 bases from J; bases unmatched to any gene: 1. In germline, CDR1 is LGHNA, CDR2 YSLEER. DNA for the CDR3: TGCGCCAGCAGCCAAGGGGACAGGCATACGCAGTATTTT. As protein: CASSQGDRHTQYF.

The rearrangement links TRBV18 to TRBJ1-1, with 8 bases that match TRBD1. The V and J ends lost 6 bases and 4 bases, in that order; junction bases with no gene match: 10. In germline, CDR1 is KGHSH, CDR2 LQKENI. The CDR3 contains 15 residues. The CDR3 DNA is TGTGCCAGCTCGCCGACCCCTACAGGGGGCACTGAAGCTTTCTTT. This codes for CASSPTPTGGTEAFF. Together with reference TRBV18 and TRBJ1-1, the CDR3 gives the full variable domain: NAGVMQNPRHLVRRRGQEARLRCSPMKGHSHVYWYRQLPEEGLKFMVYLQKENIIDESGMPKERFSAEFPKEGPSILRIQQVVRGDSAAYFCASSPTPTGGTEAFFGQGTRLTVV.

This clone was picked up a small number of times. The CDR3 DNA reads as TGTGCCAGCAGCTCTGGACAGGGGGACTATGGCTACACCTTC. It is translated as CASSSGQGDYGYTF. V is TRBV5-4 and J is TRBJ1-2, with 10 bases lining up with TRBD1. V trimming: 3 bases; J trimming: 3 bases; junction bases outside the gene matches: 2. The CDR3 is made up of 14 amino acids. The germline gives CDR1 SGHNT, CDR2 YYREEE (reference sequence).

The genes are TRBV7-2 and TRBJ1-1; a possible D gene is TRBD1 (5 bases). Germline CDR1 reads SGHTA; CDR2 reads FQGNSA. The CDR3 is 14 residues long. V lost 9 bases and J 1 base, leaving 15 bases between the germline ends. The chain's CDR3 is CASSIGARNTEAFF. CDR3 nucleotide sequence: TGTGCCAGTTCTATCGGGGCAAGGAACACTGAAGCTTTCTTT.

This clone was seen a few times. The chain carries TRBV19 and TRBJ2-2, with TRBD1 matching over 8 bases. Germline CDR1 LNHDA, CDR2 SQIVND (reference sequence). Unmatched junction bases numbered 5, after V lost 4 bases and J lost 7 bases. The CDR3 spans 14 residues. The CDR3 nucleotides read TGTGCCAGTAGTAGCCGACAGGGGAACGGGGAGCTGTTTTTT. Translating gives CASSSRQGNGELFF.

The chain joins TRBV5-4 to TRBJ1-1; TRBD1 matches at 10 bases. The CDR3 has 16 residues. Germline V gene lookup returns CDR1 SGHNT and CDR2 YYREEE (reference sequence). After removal of 2 bases from V and 4 bases from J, the junction contained 8 bases not matched to a gene. CDR3 in DNA: TGTGCCAGCAGCTTAGGACGACAGGGGGCGGTCACTGAAGCTTTCTTT. Its translation: CASSLGRQGAVTEAFF.

V is TRBV7-2 and J is TRBJ1-1; D is possibly TRBD1 (5 bases). The germline V gene has CDR1 SGHTA and CDR2 FQGNSA. The V and J ends lost 5 bases and 10 bases respectively, with 17 bases between them. The CDR3 runs 13 residues. The CDR3 loop is CASSVTGRLGAFF. The CDR3 region has the DNA TGTGCCAGCAGCGTTACGGGACGATTGGGAGCTTTCTTT.

The chain carries TRBV28 and TRBJ1-6; D may be TRBD1 (6 bases). This CDR3 is 15 amino acids long. The germline CDR1 and CDR2 sequences are MDHEN and SYDVKM. V was pared by 8 bases and J by 7 bases, with 18 bases between. This CDR3 is CASSLGASRNSPLHF. In DNA, the CDR3 is TGTGCCAGCTCGTTGGGGGCCTCAAGGAATTCACCCCTCCACTTT.

The chain has TRBV5-1 and TRBJ2-2; TRBD1 matches at 7 bases. CDR3 length: 14 residues. Germline values: CDR1 SGHRS, CDR2 YFSETQ. J lost 5 bases, V lost 6 bases, and 7 bases had no gene match. The CDR3 sequence: CASTRQGRTGELFF. The DNA of the CDR3 is TGCGCCAGCACAAGACAGGGTCGTACCGGGGAGCTGTTTTTT.